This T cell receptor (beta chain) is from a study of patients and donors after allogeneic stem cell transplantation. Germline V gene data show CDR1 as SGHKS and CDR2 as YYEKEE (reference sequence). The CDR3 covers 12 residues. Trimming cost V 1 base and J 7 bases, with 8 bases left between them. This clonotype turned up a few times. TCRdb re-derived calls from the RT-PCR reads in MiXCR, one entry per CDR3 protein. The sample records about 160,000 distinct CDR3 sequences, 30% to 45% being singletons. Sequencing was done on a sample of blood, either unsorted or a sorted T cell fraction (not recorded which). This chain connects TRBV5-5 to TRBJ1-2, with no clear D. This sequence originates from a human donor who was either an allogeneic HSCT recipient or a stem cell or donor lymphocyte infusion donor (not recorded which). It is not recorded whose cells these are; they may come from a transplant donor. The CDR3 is CASSLRLPGYTF. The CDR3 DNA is TGTGCCAGCAGCTTGCGGCTTCCTGGCTACACCTTC.